Listed below are T cell receptor beta chains from one sample, sequenced in a study of blood T cell repertoires in COVID-19. Assay: immunoSEQ multiplex PCR; the TCRdb copy retains only in-frame clones and omits some. The sample includes about 99,000 clones, approximately 80% seen only once; the top ten take more than 4%. The sample was peripheral blood. All receptors come from a man at least 80 years old with COVID-19, enrolled during active disease. CDR3s include the opening cysteine and the closing phenylalanine or tryptophan. D genes are given only for firm matches. Expanded clones are given a class, and other clones once, few, many or no size at all.

size	V	J	D	DNA	CDR3
-	TRBV19	TRBJ2-1	-	TGTGCCAGTAGTATTAGGGGCTCCTCCTACAATGAGCAGTTCTTC	CASSIRGSSYNEQFF
-	TRBV6-5	TRBJ1-3	-	TGTGCCAGCAGTTACGGCAGCGACTCTGGAAACACCATATATTTT	CASSYGSDSGNTIYF
once	TRBV21-1	TRBJ2-3	-	TGTGCCAGCAGCAAAGTCGGGACTATAGTCACAGATACGCAGTATTTT	CASSKVGTIVTDTQYF
-	TRBV11-2	TRBJ1-2	-	TGTGCCAGCAGCTTAGCCAGGGGCGACTATGGCTACACCTTC	CASSLARGDYGYTF
-	TRBV2	TRBJ2-1	TRBD2	TGTGCCAGCAGTGGTCTCGGGGGTACTAGCGGGAGGGAAGACTACAATGAGCAGTTCTTC	CASSGLGGTSGREDYNEQFF
-	TRBV11-2	TRBJ2-7	TRBD2	TGTGCCAGCAGCTTAGGGACTAGCTCTGACGAGCAGTACTTC	CASSLGTSSDEQYF
-	TRBV27	TRBJ2-1	-	TGTGCCAGCAGTTTAACAGGGAACAATGAGCAGTTCTTC	CASSLTGNNEQFF
once	TRBV7-9	TRBJ2-1	TRBD2	TGTGCCAGCAGTTTAGAACTAGCGGGGGTTGAGTATGAGCAGTTCTTC	CASSLELAGVEYEQFF
few	TRBV12-5	TRBJ1-2	-	TGTGCTAGTGGTTTCCGCAATGGCCCCTATGGCTACACCTTC	CASGFRNGPYGYTF
-	TRBV3-1/TRBV3-2	TRBJ2-1	TRBD1	TGTGCCAGCAGCCAACACCCGGGACAGGGGTGGAATGAGCAGTTCTTC	CASSQHPGQGWNEQFF
-	TRBV3-1/TRBV3-2	TRBJ1-1	TRBD1	TGTGCCAGCAGCCAAGACGGACAGGGGGTTTCTGAAGCTTTCTTT	CASSQDGQGVSEAFF
-	TRBV28	TRBJ1-4	-	TGTGCCAGCAGTTTATTGGCTGTAAATGAAAAACTGTTTTTT	CASSLLAVNEKLFF
-	TRBV18	TRBJ1-1	TRBD1	TGTGCCAGCTCACAATCAGGGGGAGAGAACACTGAAGCTTTCTTT	CASSQSGGENTEAFF
-	TRBV12-3/TRBV12-4	TRBJ2-7	-	TGTGCCAGCGCGGGGAGATTGGACTACGAGCAGTACTTC	CASAGRLDYEQYF
-	TRBV29-1	TRBJ2-3	-	TGCAGCGTTGAATCGCGGTACACCCCAGATACGCAGTATTTT	CSVESRYTPDTQYF
-	TRBV7-9	TRBJ2-5	-	TGTGCCAGCAGCTTAGCGCAGGGCCAAGAGACCCAGTACTTC	CASSLAQGQETQYF
-	TRBV7-9	TRBJ2-1	TRBD1	TGTGCCAGCAGCTTACTCGGGACAGGGGGTTACAATGAGCAGTTCTTC	CASSLLGTGGYNEQFF
-	TRBV27	TRBJ2-7	-	TGTGCCAGCAGTTTTCGATATAGGCAGGGGTCCTCATCAAGTTACGAGCAGTACTTC	CASSFRYRQGSSSSYEQYF
-	TRBV7-8	TRBJ1-4	-	TGTGCCAGCAGCTTAATCCCACAGAATGAAAAACTGTTTTTT	CASSLIPQNEKLFF
-	TRBV12-3/TRBV12-4	TRBJ1-2	-	TGTGCCAGCAGTTTGAACAGATACTATGGCTACACCTTC	CASSLNRYYGYTF
few	TRBV5-1	TRBJ2-7	TRBD1	TGCGCCAGCAGCTTGGGGGGACAGACTTACTACGAGCAGTACTTC	CASSLGGQTYYEQYF
-	TRBV6-1	TRBJ2-2	TRBD2	TGTGCCAGCAGTGCTAGGACTAGCGGGGGGGAAAACACCGGGGAGCTGTTTTTT	CASSARTSGGENTGELFF
-	TRBV18	TRBJ1-6	TRBD1	TGTGCCAGCTCCCAAAAGCCCCCAGGGGGGAAGAATAATTCACCCCTCCACTTT	CASSQKPPGGKNNSPLHF
-	TRBV5-1	TRBJ1-1	-	TGCGCCAGCAGCTTTACTTTTATTACAGGGAACACTGAAGCTTTCTTT	CASSFTFITGNTEAFF
-	TRBV7-9	TRBJ2-1	TRBD2	TGTGCCAGCAGCTTCCGGGGGGATTTGAATGAGCAGTTCTTC	CASSFRGDLNEQFF
-	TRBV4-2	TRBJ1-4	-	TGTGCCAGCAGCCAAGATGTGGCCCTCAGGGGTGCTAATGAAAAACTGTTTTTT	CASSQDVALRGANEKLFF
-	TRBV30	TRBJ2-3	TRBD1	TGTGCCTGGAGTCCCTTGAGTACAGGGGCCTTAAACACAGATACGCAGTATTTT	CAWSPLSTGALNTDTQYF
-	TRBV15	TRBJ2-2	-	TGTGCCACCAGCAGTTTACGGGGGGCGCGAGACACCGGGGAGCTGTTTTTT	CATSSLRGARDTGELFF
-	TRBV6-5	TRBJ1-2	TRBD1	TGTGCCAGCAGTTCCCCGGACAGGGGCAGCTATGGCTACACCTTC	CASSSPDRGSYGYTF
-	TRBV4-1	TRBJ2-7	TRBD2	TGCGCCAGCAGCCAAGAATCGGGAGGAATGAACGAGCAGTACTTC	CASSQESGGMNEQYF
-	TRBV28	TRBJ2-1	-	TGTGCCAGCACTCCAAGCGGGCCAAACAATGAGCAGTTCTTC	CASTPSGPNNEQFF
-	TRBV2	TRBJ2-7	-	TGTGCCAGCAGTGGTTTGCGACAGAGGGGGTACGAGCAGTACTTC	CASSGLRQRGYEQYF
-	TRBV11-2	TRBJ2-5	TRBD1	TGTGCCAGCAGCTTAGGGTGGGCAGGGGGCGCTGGGCCTCAAGAGACCCAGTACTTC	CASSLGWAGGAGPQETQYF
-	TRBV15	TRBJ2-1	TRBD2	TGTGCCACCAGCAGAGACTTGTTTAGCGGGAACCTACAGTTCTTC	CATSRDLFSGNLQFF
-	TRBV5-5	TRBJ1-2	TRBD1	TGTGCCAGCAGCATGTCGGGACAGACTAACTATGGCTACACCTTC	CASSMSGQTNYGYTF
-	TRBV5-1	TRBJ2-3	-	TGCGCCAGCAGCGAGAGGGATACGCAGTATTTT	CASSERDTQYF
-	TRBV11-2	TRBJ2-5	-	TGTGCCAGCAGCCGCGGAAGTCAAGAGACCCAGTACTTC	CASSRGSQETQYF
-	TRBV7-3	TRBJ1-6	TRBD1	TGTGCCAGCAGAGAACAGGGGGGCGCGGGGCCCCTCCACTTT	CASREQGGAGPLHF
-	TRBV5-1	TRBJ1-1	-	TGCGCCAGCGCTCTTAGCCCCGCGGGGAGCACTGAAGCTTTCTTT	CASALSPAGSTEAFF
few	TRBV3-1/TRBV3-2	TRBJ2-2	-	TGTGCCAGCAGACAAGACAGTGTAGCGCTGTTTTTT	CASRQDSVALFF
-	TRBV24-1	TRBJ2-5	TRBD1	TGTGCCACCAGTGGGGGGGGACAGGGGGTAGAGACCCAGTACTTC	CATSGGGQGVETQYF
-	TRBV7-3	TRBJ2-5	-	TGTGCCAGCAGCTTACTGGAGACCCAGTACTTC	CASSLLETQYF
once	TRBV27	TRBJ2-1	TRBD2	TGTGCCAGCAGTTTATTTCTAGCGGGAGGTGGCAATGAGCAGTTCTTC	CASSLFLAGGGNEQFF
-	TRBV7-3	TRBJ2-1	TRBD2	TGTGCCAGCAGCGTTCTAGCGGGGAGGGGCGACAATGAGCAGTTCTTC	CASSVLAGRGDNEQFF
-	TRBV30	TRBJ2-6	-	TGTGCCTGGAGATTAGGGAGTAGGTGGTTCTCTGGGGCCAACGTCCTGACTTTC	CAWRLGSRWFSGANVLTF
-	TRBV10-1	TRBJ1-6	TRBD1	TGCGCCAGCAGTGAGGGACCGGGACAGCGCGAGATCTCCTATAATTCACCCCTCCACTTT	CASSEGPGQREISYNSPLHF
-	TRBV3-1/TRBV3-2	TRBJ2-7	-	TGTGCCAGCAGCCAAGTAGTCCCCCCCTACGAGCAGTACTTC	CASSQVVPPYEQYF
-	TRBV21-1	TRBJ2-7	-	TGTGCCAGCATCATCAGGACTAGCGGGCCTTCCCGTTCTTACGAGCAGTACTTC	CASIIRTSGPSRSYEQYF
once	TRBV28	TRBJ2-7	TRBD2	TGTGCCAGCAGTTTACGGCTAGCGGGGCCTTACGAGCAGTACTTC	CASSLRLAGPYEQYF
-	TRBV18	TRBJ1-2	-	TGTGCCAGCTCACCACAACAGTCGCACCGCTATGGCTACACCTTC	CASSPQQSHRYGYTF
-	TRBV19	TRBJ1-1	-	TGTGCCAGTAGTATAGGCCGACAGGTTGAAGCTTTCTTT	CASSIGRQVEAFF
-	TRBV19	TRBJ2-7	TRBD2	TGTGCCAGTAGCGCCGATGGACTAGCGGGAGAGCAGTACTTC	CASSADGLAGEQYF
-	TRBV6-5	TRBJ1-1	-	TGTGCCAGCAGTTACGGGGTGAGGGAAACTGAAGCTTTCTTT	CASSYGVRETEAFF
once	TRBV5-5	TRBJ1-1	-	TGTGCCAGCAGCTCGACGACAGTTTCTACTGAAGCTTTCTTT	CASSSTTVSTEAFF
-	TRBV19	TRBJ1-5	-	TGTGCCAGTAGTATTAATCCTGCAGGAAGCAATCAGCCCCAGCATTTT	CASSINPAGSNQPQHF